The 14 T cell receptor beta chains below were found in one sample sequenced in a study of T cell repertoires in cytomegalovirus infection. Using its own MiXCR run on the reads, TCRdb lists one record per CDR3 protein. This sample yields some 220,000 distinct CDR3 sequences, of which 6.5% are seen a single time; roughly 6% belongs to the top ten. The sample comprised PBMCs. The receptor source for this set is a human donor in good health (CMV status not recorded). Some clones in this sample may be carry-over from other donors' samples.

This clonotype was observed many times. The chain has TRBV9 and TRBJ2-1; the D call may be TRBD1 or TRBD2 (6 bases each). There are 17 residues in the CDR3. Trimming shortened V by 0 bases and J by 3 bases, and 16 bases separated the two germline ends. CDR1 SGDLS and CDR2 YYNGEE come from the germline V gene. The CDR3, as DNA: TGTGCCAGCAGCGTAGCTACATGGGGGGCTGGCTACAATGAGCAGTTCTTC. It codes for CASSVATWGAGYNEQFF. The variable domain in full, completed from reference TRBV9 and TRBJ2-1, reads DSGVTQTPKHLITATGQRVTLRCSPRSGDLSVYWYQQSLDQGLQFLIQYYNGEERAKGNILERFSAQQFPDLHSELNLSSLELGDSALYFCASSVATWGAGYNEQFFGPGTRLTVL.

This clonotype was observed at least ten times. The chain recombines TRBV6-1 with TRBJ1-1; 7 bases fit TRBD1. CDR1 and CDR2 (germline): MNHNS, SASEGT. This CDR3 region has 16 residues. V shed 7 bases, J shed 1 base, and the junction held 12 bases outside the gene matches. CDR3 protein: CASMTTSGTANTEAFF. CDR3 bases: TGTGCCAGCATGACCACTTCCGGGACAGCGAACACTGAAGCTTTCTTT.

In its sample, this clonotype was seen once. A much larger clone is a single base away; this may be a read error. The rearrangement links TRBV20-1 to TRBJ2-1; TRBD2 agrees at 12 bases. Germline CDR1 is DFQATT and CDR2 is SNEGSKA (reference sequence). V was clipped by 8 bases and J by 10 bases; unmatched bases: 21. The CDR3 has 17 residues. The CDR3: CSSSPTPGRTSGEEQFF. The CDR3 bases are TGCAGTTCCTCCCCTACTCCGGGACGGACTAGCGGGGAGGAGCAGTTCTTC.

This clonotype was counted at least ten times. V usage is TRBV7-9 and J usage is TRBJ2-7; 12 bases are a match to TRBD2. CDR1 and CDR2 (germline): SEHNR, FQNEAQ (reference sequence). The CDR3 is made up of 13 amino acids. Germline trimming cut 1 base from V and 9 bases from J; bases unmatched to any gene: 1. CDR3 coding DNA: TGTGCCAGCAGCTTAGGACTAGCGGGGGCGCAGTACTTC. The encoded protein is CASSLGLAGAQYF.

Many counts were recorded for this clonotype. The genes are TRBV20-1 and TRBJ2-1; D is possibly TRBD2 (5 bases). This CDR3 is 15 amino acids long. V was clipped by 3 bases and J by 1 base, with 13 bases between them. The germline V gene encodes CDR1 DFQATT and CDR2 SNEGSKA (reference sequence). The CDR3 reads CSARVQSGSYNEQFF. As DNA, the CDR3 is TGCAGTGCTAGGGTACAAAGCGGTTCCTACAATGAGCAGTTCTTC.

This clonotype was counted ten times or more. The chain recombines TRBV6-2 or TRBV6-3 with TRBJ2-5; TRBD1 matches 7 bases. The CDR3 sequence is 15 residues long. V shed 5 bases and J 0 bases; nucleotides not matched to a gene: 6. Germline assignment: CDR1 MNHEY and CDR2 SVGEGT. In DNA, the CDR3 is TGTGCCAGCAGTAACGACAGGGTGGACCAAGAGACCCAGTACTTC. It translates to CASSNDRVDQETQYF.

This clonotype came up many times. In DNA, the CDR3 is TGTGCCAGCAGTTCCTGGCAGGGGGCGTGGGGTTATCAGCCCCAGCATTTT. It yields the protein CASSSWQGAWGYQPQHF. The gene calls are TRBV28 and TRBJ1-5, with 8 bases lining up with TRBD1. This CDR3 is 17 amino acids long. The J segment lost 5 bases and the V segment lost 4 bases, leaving 13 bases of the junction unmatched. The germline V gene encodes CDR1 MDHEN and CDR2 SYDVKM.

The chain is built from TRBV29-1 and TRBJ2-6; 8 bases align to TRBD1. The CDR3 is 16 residues long. After removal of 4 bases from V and 2 bases from J, the junction contained 7 bases not matched to a gene. The germline gives CDR1 SQVTM, CDR2 ANQGSEA. This CDR3 reads CSVAGQGFPGANVLTF. CDR3 coding DNA: TGCAGCGTTGCCGGACAGGGATTCCCTGGGGCCAACGTCCTGACTTTC.

At least ten counts were recorded for this clonotype. The V gene is TRBV6-2 or TRBV6-3, the J gene TRBJ2-7; 13 bases are a match to TRBD2. The J segment lost 0 bases and the V segment lost 8 bases, leaving 7 bases of the junction unmatched. The CDR3 is 16 residues long. Germline V gene data show CDR1 as MNHEY and CDR2 as SVGEGT. This chain's CDR3 is CASFGTSGNSSYEQYF. CDR3 in DNA: TGTGCCAGCTTTGGGACTAGCGGGAATAGCTCCTACGAGCAGTACTTC.

This clonotype was counted at least ten times. The V and J genes are TRBV7-2 and TRBJ1-4, with D hard to call. From germline, CDR1 is SGHTA and CDR2 FQGNSA. The CDR3 sequence is 14 residues long. Trimming removed 2 bases at V and 0 bases at J, with 4 bases between. CDR3 DNA sequence: TGTGCCAGCAGCTTAAAAGCAACTAATGAAAAACTGTTTTTT. Encoded protein: CASSLKATNEKLFF.

The gene calls are TRBV20-1 and TRBJ2-1; 8 bases fit TRBD2. The CDR3 has 15 residues. Trimming took 0 bases from V and 6 from J; bases not matched to a gene: 7. The germline CDR1 and CDR2 sequences are DFQATT and SNEGSKA (reference sequence). CDR3 bases: TGCAGTGCTAGAGATCCCGGGGGGGCCCTCAATGAGCAGTTCTTC. Protein product: CSARDPGGALNEQFF.

This clonotype was counted ten times or more. An end of the junction differs from the germline gene, which may be a read error. The chain is built from TRBV7-2 and TRBJ1-2; 9 bases are shared with TRBD1. The CDR3 runs to 13 residues. Germline V gene lookup returns CDR1 SGHTA and CDR2 FQGNSA. In DNA, the CDR3 is TGTGCCAGCAGCGGGGACAGGGCTGGCTTGATCGCCTTC. Translated, it gives CASSGDRAGLIAF.

The chain links TRBV20-1 to TRBJ2-5; TRBD2 agrees at 11 bases. The germline CDR1 and CDR2 sequences are DFQATT and SNEGSKA (reference sequence). The CDR3 covers 14 residues. With V trimmed by 5 bases and J by 2 bases, 4 bases remained unmatched. CDR3 residues: CSAERTSGQETQYF. The CDR3 coding sequence is TGCAGTGCTGAAAGGACTAGCGGGCAAGAGACCCAGTACTTC.

The DNA of the CDR3 is TGTGCCAGCAGCTCGGGAAGGCTTGAAGCTTTCTTT. Protein: CASSSGRLEAFF. The chain uses TRBV7-9 and TRBJ1-1; D unclear. In germline, CDR1 is SEHNR, CDR2 FQNEAQ (reference sequence). V lost 4 bases and J 7 bases, leaving 10 bases between the germline ends. The CDR3 covers 12 residues.